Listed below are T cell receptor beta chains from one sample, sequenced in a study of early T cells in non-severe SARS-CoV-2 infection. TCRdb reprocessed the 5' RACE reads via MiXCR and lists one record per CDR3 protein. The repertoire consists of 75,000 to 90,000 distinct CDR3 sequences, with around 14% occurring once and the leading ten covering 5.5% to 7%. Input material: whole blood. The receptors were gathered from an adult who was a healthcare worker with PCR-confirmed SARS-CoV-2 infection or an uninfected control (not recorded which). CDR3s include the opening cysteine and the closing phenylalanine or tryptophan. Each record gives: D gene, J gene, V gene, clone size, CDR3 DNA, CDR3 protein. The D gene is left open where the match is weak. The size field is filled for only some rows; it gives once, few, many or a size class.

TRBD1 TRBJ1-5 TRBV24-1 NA TGTGCCACCAGTGATCGAACAGGGGGTATTCAGCCCCAGCATTTT CATSDRTGGIQPQHF
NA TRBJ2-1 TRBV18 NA TGTGCCAGCTCACCCCGGCTCACCCCGAGCTATGAGCAGTTCTTC CASSPRLTPSYEQFF
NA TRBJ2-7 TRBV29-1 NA TGCAGCGTTGGACAGAGCTACGAGCAGTACTTC CSVGQSYEQYF
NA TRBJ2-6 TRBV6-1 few TGTGCCACGAGCTCTGGGGCCAACGTCCTGACTTTC CATSSGANVLTF
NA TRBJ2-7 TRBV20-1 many TGCAGTGCTAGCCGGGACGAGCAGTACTTC CSASRDEQYF
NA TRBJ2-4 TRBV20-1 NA TGCAGTGCTAGAGAAAGCCAGGGGTACGGCATTCAGTACTTC CSARESQGYGIQYF
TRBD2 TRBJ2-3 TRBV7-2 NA TGTGCCAGCAGCTTAGTCCCCGCTAGCGGGAGGATCACAGATACGCAGTATTTT CASSLVPASGRITDTQYF
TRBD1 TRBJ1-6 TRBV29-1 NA TGCCCGCACCAAGACAGGGGGGGTTCACCCCTCCACTTT CPHQDRGGSPLHF
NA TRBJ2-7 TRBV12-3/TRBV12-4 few TGTGCCAGCAGTCTGGGCCCCCACGAGCAGTACTTC CASSLGPHEQYF
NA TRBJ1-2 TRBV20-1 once TGCAGTGCGTATTCGGGGCCCGGCTACACCTTC CSAYSGPGYTF
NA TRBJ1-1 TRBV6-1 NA TGTGCCAGCAGTCTGCGGGACGGGAGAGAAGCTTTCTTT CASSLRDGREAFF
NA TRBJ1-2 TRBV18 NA TGTGCCAGCTCACCAAAGGAGGCAAACTATGGCTACACCTTC CASSPKEANYGYTF
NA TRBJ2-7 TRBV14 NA TGTGCCAGCAGCCCCAGCGGTTACGAGCAGTACTTC CASSPSGYEQYF
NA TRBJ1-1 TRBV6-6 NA TGTGCCAGCAAAGGACGGCTAAACACTGAAGCTTTCTTT CASKGRLNTEAFF
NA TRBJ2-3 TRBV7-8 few TGTGCCAGCAGCTTAGGGGTCCCCACAGATACGCAGTATTTT CASSLGVPTDTQYF
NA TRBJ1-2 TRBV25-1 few TGTGCCAGCAGTTATAATGGCTACACCTTC CASSYNGYTF
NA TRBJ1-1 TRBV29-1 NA TGCAGCGTTGAAGTTACGGTGAACACTGAAGCTTTCTTT CSVEVTVNTEAFF
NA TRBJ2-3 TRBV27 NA TGTGCCAGCAGTTTAATCGCCCAGGCTTCCCCCTTCACAGATACGCAGTATTTT CASSLIAQASPFTDTQYF
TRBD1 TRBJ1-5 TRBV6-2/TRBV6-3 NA TGTGCCAGCAGTTACCCCCTGACAGGGGTCAAGCCCCAGCATTTT CASSYPLTGVKPQHF
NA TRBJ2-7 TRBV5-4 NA TGTGCCAGCAGCTTGCGGAAGGACGGATACGAGCAGTACTTC CASSLRKDGYEQYF
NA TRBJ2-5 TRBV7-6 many TGTGCCAGCAGCTTAGCCTGGGGGTCGGGGGAGACCCAGTACTTC CASSLAWGSGETQYF
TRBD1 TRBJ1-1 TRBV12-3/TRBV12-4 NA TGTGCCAGCAGTTCGCACGGGACAGGGGTTTACGGCACTGAAGCTTTCTTT CASSSHGTGVYGTEAFF
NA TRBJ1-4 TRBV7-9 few TGTGCCAGCAGCTTACTAGACTTCGGGGATGAAAAACTGTTTTTT CASSLLDFGDEKLFF
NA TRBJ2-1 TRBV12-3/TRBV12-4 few TGTGCCAGCAGTCCGCAAGCGTTCGAGCAGTTCTTC CASSPQAFEQFF